Following are 26 T cell receptor beta chains from one sample sequenced in a study of T cells after yellow fever vaccination. TCRdb recomputed calls from the 5' RACE reads with MiXCR, one row per CDR3 protein. The table lists some 320,000 distinct CDR3 sequences, roughly 4.3% of them singletons, with just under 25% in the top ten. Specimen: PBMCs, collected 5 days after the yellow fever booster vaccination. The receptor set was obtained from a man aged 18 to 29 who received the YFV17D yellow fever vaccine.

In this sample, this clonotype turned up a few times. The rearrangement joins TRBV21-1 to TRBJ2-7. TRBV21-1 constitutes a pseudogene. This CDR3 is 15 amino acids long. The CDR3 DNA sequence: TGTGCCAGCAGCAGGAGCAGTATGGTGGAATACGAGCAGTACGTC. This gives the protein CASSRSSMVEYEQYV.

Only a few counts were recorded for this clonotype. The chain employs TRBV5-4 and TRBJ1-2; 7 bases map to TRBD1. Germline CDR1 reads SGHNT; CDR2 reads YYREEE (reference sequence). The CDR3 sequence is 13 residues long. After removal of 3 bases from V and 2 bases from J, the junction contained 1 base not matched to a gene. CDR3 protein: CASSWGQNYGYTF. CDR3 nucleotide sequence: TGTGCCAGCAGCTGGGGACAGAACTATGGCTACACCTTC.

The J gene is TRBJ2-6, the V gene TRBV9; D gene uncertain. The V end lost 4 bases, the J end lost 0 bases, and 20 bases lay between the germline ends. Per germline, CDR1 SGDLS and CDR2 YYNGEE. This CDR3 is built from 19 residues. The CDR3 is CASSPTTSYQNSGANVLTF. CDR3 nucleotides: TGTGCCAGCAGCCCAACGACATCATACCAAAACTCTGGGGCCAACGTCCTGACTTTC.

The V call is TRBV6-5, the J call TRBJ2-5; unclear D gene. The V end lost 6 bases, the J end lost 0 bases, and 11 bases lay between the germline ends. Germline loops: CDR1 MNHEY, CDR2 SVGAGI. The CDR3 spans 14 residues. The CDR3 loop reads CASRRAPYQETQYF. The CDR3, as DNA: TGTGCCAGCAGAAGGGCCCCGTACCAAGAGACCCAGTACTTC.

This clonotype has at least ten counts. The rearrangement joins TRBV20-1 to TRBJ2-3; D uncertain. Germline CDR1 reads DFQATT; CDR2 reads SNEGSKA (reference sequence). There are 12 residues in the CDR3. The germline V and J ends were trimmed by 6 bases and 0 bases, with 7 bases remaining between them. This CDR3 reads CSARASTDTQYF. The CDR3 bases are TGCAGTGCCCGAGCGAGCACAGATACGCAGTATTTT.

This clonotype appeared a few times. The chain uses TRBV11-2 and TRBJ1-4; 10 bases agree with TRBD1. J gave up 8 bases and V 6 bases, and 12 bases lay outside the gene matches. The CDR3 sequence is 16 residues long. Germline V gives CDR1 SGHAT, CDR2 FQNNGV. The CDR3 here is CASRLGTGARKEKLFF. The CDR3, as DNA: TGTGCCAGCAGACTCGGGACAGGGGCAAGAAAAGAAAAACTGTTTTTT.

V is TRBV7-2 and J is TRBJ2-1, with a tentative D call TRBD1 (6 bases). Trimming removed 1 base at V and 6 bases at J, with 25 bases between. This CDR3 has 19 residues. Per the germline V gene, CDR1 is SGHTA and CDR2 is FQGNSA. DNA for the CDR3: TGTGCCAGCAGCTTAGGTTTCAAGGGGCCGGGACACCTCCGCAATGAGCAGTTCTTC. It codes for CASSLGFKGPGHLRNEQFF.

The chain uses TRBV4-3 and TRBJ2-1; D might be TRBD1 (6 bases). Germline CDR1 is LGHNA and CDR2 is YSLEER. CDR3 size: 17 residues. V was pared by 0 bases and J by 4 bases, with 16 bases between. This CDR3 is CASSQDTGLPYYNEQFF. Written as DNA, the CDR3 is TGCGCCAGCAGCCAAGATACAGGGCTCCCATATTACAATGAGCAGTTCTTC.

This clonotype has a count of ten or more. The chain uses TRBV24-1 and TRBJ2-1; possible D gene TRBD1, 6 bases. Germline CDR1 is KGHDR and CDR2 is SFDVKD. V lost 5 bases, J lost 1 base, and 14 bases lay in between. The CDR3 contains 16 residues. The CDR3 loop is CATSGIWGHSYNEQFF. The CDR3 coding sequence is TGTGCCACCAGTGGAATCTGGGGGCATTCCTACAATGAGCAGTTCTTC.

This clonotype has just a few counts. J is TRBJ2-1 and V is TRBV7-2, with 9 bases aligning to TRBD2. With V trimmed by 3 bases and J by 12 bases, 6 bases remained unmatched. CDR3 length equals 13 residues. CDR1 SGHTA and CDR2 FQGNSA come from the germline V gene. The CDR3 here is CASSFMAGGPQFF. For the CDR3, the DNA is TGTGCCAGCAGCTTTATGGCGGGGGGGCCGCAGTTCTTC.

This clonotype occurred a few times. The V gene is TRBV5-1, the J gene TRBJ1-3, with 9 nucleotides matching TRBD1. With V trimmed by 4 bases and J by 0 bases, 8 bases remained unmatched. This CDR3 comprises 17 residues. Germline V CDR1 and CDR2: SGHRS, YFSETQ. CDR3 bases: TGCGCCAGCAGCACCGGACAGGGGCCGAACTCTGGAAACACCATATATTTT. Encoded protein: CASSTGQGPNSGNTIYF.

The CDR3 DNA is TGTGCCAGCAGCTTGAAGGTGGGGTACGGGGAGACCCAGTACTTC. Its translation: CASSLKVGYGETQYF. V gene TRBV5-6 combines with J gene TRBJ2-5; D uncertain. V lost 1 base and J 5 bases, leaving 15 bases between the germline ends. This CDR3 contains 15 residues. Per the germline V gene, CDR1 is SGHDT and CDR2 is YYEEEE.

This rearrangement joins TRBV29-1 to TRBJ2-4; 7 bases are shared with TRBD1. J lost 5 bases, V lost 6 bases, and 10 bases had no gene match. The CDR3 sequence is 14 residues long. Germline V gives CDR1 SQVTM, CDR2 ANQGSEA. DNA for the CDR3: TGCAGCGTCGAATCAGGGGGTTGGGAAAACATTCAGTACTTC. Translated: CSVESGGWENIQYF.

This clonotype was picked up many times. The V and J genes are TRBV9 and TRBJ2-5; D is uncertain. CDR3 length equals 12 residues. Germline V gene sequence: CDR1 SGDLS, CDR2 YYNGEE. Trimming left V 5 bases short and J 5 bases short, with 10 bases between. The DNA for the CDR3 is TGTGCCAGCAGTTCTAGAGCGGAGACCCAGTACTTC. Amino acids: CASSSRAETQYF.

This clonotype came up a few times. This chain uses TRBV7-6 with TRBJ2-3, with a possible D match to TRBD1 (5 bases). Per the germline V gene, CDR1 is SGHVS and CDR2 is FNYEAQ. Trimming stripped 0 bases from V and 9 bases from J, with 13 bases between. CDR3 size: 14 residues. The CDR3 region has the DNA TGTGCCAGCAGCTTAGCTGGGGCTAGGGTAACGCAGTATTTT. Encoded protein: CASSLAGARVTQYF.

A note on this clonotype: A clone one base away is much larger, so this may be a read error. The chain carries TRBV29-1 and TRBJ2-5; D could derive from TRBD1 or TRBD2 (5 bases each). There are 13 residues in the CDR3. The V gene's germline CDR1 is SQVTM and CDR2 ANQGSEA. Trimming took 6 bases from V and 5 from J, leaving 16 bases between them. CDR3 sequence (DNA): TGCAGCGTCGGACACGGGGCCTCGGAGACCCAGTACTTC. It is translated as CSVGHGASETQYF.

The chain is built from TRBV20-1 and TRBJ2-5; possibly TRBD2 for D (7 bases). Germline values: CDR1 DFQATT, CDR2 SNEGSKA (reference sequence). This CDR3 region has 13 residues. V dropped 1 base and J dropped 5 bases, with 11 bases sitting between them. CDR3 in DNA: TGCAGTGCTAGAGTCCCGGGGGGCGAGACCCAGTACTTC. This codes for CSARVPGGETQYF.

There are many counts of this clonotype. V and J are TRBV12-3 or TRBV12-4 and TRBJ1-5, with D possibly TRBD1 on 5 matching bases. The CDR3 length is 14 residues. Trimming left V 1 base short and J 4 bases short, with 8 bases between. The CDR3: CASSLGWGNQPQHF. In nucleotides, the CDR3 is TGTGCCAGCAGTTTAGGCTGGGGGAATCAGCCCCAGCATTTT.

This chain connects TRBV4-1 to TRBJ1-6; 10 bases are shared with TRBD1. This CDR3 spans 19 amino acids. With V trimmed by 2 bases and J by 0 bases, 7 bases remained unmatched. Germline CDR1 MGHRA, CDR2 YSYEKL. The CDR3 spells CASSQTPGQGSSYNSPLHF. Written as DNA, the CDR3 is TGCGCCAGCAGCCAAACACCGGGACAGGGGAGCTCCTATAATTCACCCCTCCACTTT.

This clonotype has ten or more counts. No DNA is shown, since the ends of the CDR3 on it are uncertain; the CDR3 is the one TCRdb lists. J is TRBJ1-3 and V is TRBV18; the DNA was not used to check the table's D call, TRBD1. From its first to its last residue, the CDR3 has 15 amino acids. CDR1 and CDR2 (germline): KGHSH, LQKENI. The CDR3 loop is CASSPSFGAGNTIYF.

The rearrangement uses TRBV5-1 and TRBJ2-7, with a weak D call TRBD2 (5 bases). CDR1 is SGHRS and CDR2 is YFSETQ in the germline V gene. The V end was cut by 0 bases, the J end by 7 bases, with 11 bases between. The CDR3 is made up of 13 amino acids. The CDR3 loop is CASSLGGIGEQYF. The CDR3 coding sequence is TGCGCCAGCAGCTTGGGAGGGATAGGTGAGCAGTACTTC.

The genes are TRBV27 and TRBJ2-2; D possibly uses TRBD1 or TRBD2 (5 bases each). CDR3 size: 16 residues. From germline, CDR1 is MNHEY and CDR2 SMNVEV (reference sequence). The ends were cut back, 7 bases at V and 6 bases at J, with 21 bases in the middle. This CDR3 is CASTPRGGGVAGELFF. The CDR3 DNA reads as TGTGCCAGCACCCCCCGGGGTGGGGGTGTAGCCGGGGAGCTGTTTTTT.

This clonotype came up many times. The gene calls are TRBV27 and TRBJ2-3, with D perhaps matching TRBD1 or TRBD2 (5 bases each). V shed 7 bases and J shed 0 bases, with 8 bases lying between them. CDR3 length: 13 amino acids. Germline assignment: CDR1 MNHEY and CDR2 SMNVEV (reference sequence). The CDR3 loop reads CASTGTSTDTQYF. The DNA of the CDR3 is TGTGCCAGCACCGGGACGAGCACAGATACGCAGTATTTT.

This clonotype was seen only a few times. The V call is TRBV5-1, the J call TRBJ1-1, with no clear D. V was cut by 0 bases and J by 6 bases, with 15 bases left in between. Germline V lookup: CDR1 SGHRS, CDR2 YFSETQ. This CDR3 contains 15 residues. This CDR3 is CASSLVERSSSEAFF. DNA for the CDR3: TGCGCCAGCAGCTTGGTCGAACGTTCATCCTCTGAAGCTTTCTTT.

This clonotype was detected a few times. The chain links TRBV9 to TRBJ2-3; D possibly corresponds to TRBD1 (6 bases). Trimming took 0 bases from V and 5 from J, leaving 10 bases between them. This CDR3 has 14 residues. Germline-derived CDR1 and CDR2 are SGDLS and YYNGEE. The CDR3 spells CASSVGGQQDTQYF. The CDR3 coding sequence is TGTGCCAGCAGCGTAGGAGGACAGCAAGATACGCAGTATTTT. The full variable domain, its missing parts supplied by reference TRBV9 and TRBJ2-3, is DSGVTQTPKHLITATGQRVTLRCSPRSGDLSVYWYQQSLDQGLQFLIQYYNGEERAKGNILERFSAQQFPDLHSELNLSSLELGDSALYFCASSVGGQQDTQYFGPGTRLTVL.

In this sample, this clonotype turned up a few times. The genes are TRBV7-3 and TRBJ1-1; the D is unclear. V was shortened by 1 base and J by 1 base, with 16 bases between the two germline ends. Germline V lookup: CDR1 SGHTA, CDR2 FQGTGA. The CDR3 covers 17 residues. CDR3 nucleotide sequence: TGTGCCAGCAGCTTAAACCCCGGGCAGCGAGGGAACACTGAAGCTTTCTTT. It codes for CASSLNPGQRGNTEAFF.